This TCR beta chain is drawn from a study of T cell responses to AZD1222 COVID-19 vaccine. Germline CDR1 SEHNR, CDR2 FQNEAQ (reference sequence). The CDR3 contains 14 residues. As to this clone: At one boundary the junction diverges from the germline segment, which might be a read error.

The data were produced by immunoSEQ multiplex PCR, yet TCRdb's version contains in-frame clones alone and is incomplete. The table has 180,000 or so clones, about 90% seen once. The sample was peripheral blood, taken 28 days after the second AZD1222 dose. The clonotype originates from an adult who received the AZD1222 COVID-19 vaccine. The chain joins TRBV7-9 to TRBJ2-5, with 10 bases fitting TRBD2. CDR3 DNA: TGTGCCAGCAGGTTAGCGGGAGGTCAAGAGACCCAGTACTTC. Residues: CASRLAGGQETQYF.